This T cell receptor beta chain was obtained from a study of shared clonotypes between healthy human individuals. Naive CD8 cells lacked CD45RO, underwent positive selection for CCR7 and left out terminally differentiated effector memory CD45RA+ cells. Points on this clone: Its cognate antigen is unknown.

Regarding the study as a whole: Larger estimated richness was generally seen in naive subsets than in memory subsets.

In replicate PCRs of sorted subsets, approximately 190 ng DNA, about 30,000 T cell genomes, was used. Produced via immunoSEQ multiplex PCR; TCRdb's table is partial and in-frame only. The data contain about 2.1 million clones, 93% of them singletons. Sequences were obtained from naive CD8+ T cells from PBMCs. The TCR originated in a man aged 18-30 years in good health. Some clones in this sample may be carry-over from other donors' samples.

CDR3 residues: CASSQDWGRGGNTEAFF. The DNA for the CDR3 is TGCGCCAGCAGCCAAGATTGGGGCAGGGGGGGGAACACTGAAGCTTTCTTT. The chain couples TRBV4-1 to TRBJ1-1, with 7 bases identical to TRBD1. Germline CDR1 reads MGHRA; CDR2 reads YSYEKL. The CDR3 totals 17 residues. The junction had 8 bases not matched to a gene; V was cut back by 0 bases and J by 1 base.